This TCR beta chain is from a study of siplizumab effects on memory and regulatory T cells. Study results and limitations: Assignment of a naive or memory phenotype failed for roughly 75-97% of the proliferating CD4+ or CD8+ clones. Suppression by proliferating Tregs derived from siplizumab cultures was not verified.

In the case of this clone: No antigen is known for it.

V lost 0 bases to trimming and J lost 7 bases, with 10 bases between them. Per germline, CDR1 LNHDA and CDR2 SQIVND (reference sequence). The CDR3 runs to 13 residues. Profiled with immunoSEQ multiplex PCR; TCRdb holds only in-frame clones, not every one. The sample yields over 35,000 clones, more than 70% seen once. This TCR was sampled from a human donor in good health. The chain uses TRBV19 and TRBJ2-7; D is undetermined. Source material: naive CD4+ T cells sorted from blood. DNA for the CDR3: TGTGCCAGTAGTATAGATCGAGAGAAAGAGCAGTACTTC. As protein: CASSIDREKEQYF.